The sequence of this TCR beta chain was determined in a study of pediatric ulcerative colitis. General study results and limits: Ulcerative colitis patients shared more blood-rectal clones than controls. A couple of rectal clonotypes were found only in ulcerative colitis patients, all of them. Clonal expansions reduced rectal repertoire diversity in acute severe colitis.

One to two pinch biopsies were taken from the rectum during colonoscopy. Sequencing depth was up to 500,000 reads per sample. Only in-frame clones appear in the TCRdb table, and some are missing; sequencing was by immunoSEQ multiplex PCR. The sample lists tens of thousands of clones; under 80% were seen once. Concerning this clone itself: Its antigen is not known.

Trimming pared 5 bases from V and 8 bases from J, leaving 10 bases between. This CDR3 has 11 amino acids. Germline CDR1 is DFQATT and CDR2 is SNEGSKA (reference sequence). Sequences were obtained from gut tissue. This rearrangement joins TRBV20-1 to TRBJ2-1; a possible D gene is TRBD1 (6 bases). This TCR came from a girl aged 5-17 years with moderate ulcerative colitis. CDR3 DNA: TGCAGTGCTGGCCCAGGGGATGAGCAGTTCTTC. Its protein is CSAGPGDEQFF.